The source of this T cell receptor beta chain is a study of T cell changes during pregnancy in multiple sclerosis (dated 2019 in TCRdb). The study in broad terms: Changes in the T cell repertoire over the course of pregnancy were examined in this study in women with multiple sclerosis.

The CDR3, from cysteine to phenylalanine, totals 15 residues. CDR3 DNA only is kept here, 45 bases in frame from base 1. The germline V gene (reference sequence) gives CDR1 as SEHNR and CDR2 as FQNEAQ. V loses 5 bases, J loses 0 bases, and the germline ends lie 12 bases apart. Library preparation used the immunoSEQ multiplex PCR assay. TCRdb holds this immuneACCESS table with in-frame rearrangements only. Some clones are missing; in checked studies, unresolved V genes explain under half, and the rest has no known cause. This sample comprises 15,000 to 25,000 clones, about 87% of them detected only once. The ten most abundant clones make up 5.5% to 7.5% of the sample. Remarks on this clone: Its antigen remains undetermined. No base quality information exists; no much larger clone differs at one position. The same CDR3 is also encoded by other DNA sequences in this sample.

The sequence was collected from a female donor in good health, enrolled as a control in a pregnancy study. Recombination connected TRBV7-9 to TRBJ2-3; TRBD2 is possibly the D segment (6 matching bases). The material sequenced was CD8+ T cells from peripheral blood mononuclear cells, taken in the third trimester of pregnancy. The CDR3 in this case is CASSPPGLSTDTQYF. The nucleotides read TGTGCCAGCAGCCCCCCGGGACTCAGCACAGATACGCAGTATTTT.